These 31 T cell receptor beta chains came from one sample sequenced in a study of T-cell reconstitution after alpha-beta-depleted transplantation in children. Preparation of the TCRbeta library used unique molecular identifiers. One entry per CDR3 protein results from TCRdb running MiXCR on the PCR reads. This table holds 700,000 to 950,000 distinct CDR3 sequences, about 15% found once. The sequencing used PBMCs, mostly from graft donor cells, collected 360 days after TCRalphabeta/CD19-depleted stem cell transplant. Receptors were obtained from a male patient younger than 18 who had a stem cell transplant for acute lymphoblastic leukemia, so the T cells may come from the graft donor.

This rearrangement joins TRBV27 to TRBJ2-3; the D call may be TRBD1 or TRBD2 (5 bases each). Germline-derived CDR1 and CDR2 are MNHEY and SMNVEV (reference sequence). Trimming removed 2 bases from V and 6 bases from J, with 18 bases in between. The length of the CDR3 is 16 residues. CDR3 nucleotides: TGTGCCAGCAGTTTAGAGGGACCAGGAAATGGGGATACGCAGTATTTT. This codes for CASSLEGPGNGDTQYF.

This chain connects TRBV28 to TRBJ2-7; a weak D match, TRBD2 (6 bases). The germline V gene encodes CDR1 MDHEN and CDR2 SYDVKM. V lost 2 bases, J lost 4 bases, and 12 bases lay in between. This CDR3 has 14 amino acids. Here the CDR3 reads CASSLTGLEYEQYF. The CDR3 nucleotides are TGTGCCAGCAGTTTAACGGGACTTGAATACGAGCAGTACTTC.

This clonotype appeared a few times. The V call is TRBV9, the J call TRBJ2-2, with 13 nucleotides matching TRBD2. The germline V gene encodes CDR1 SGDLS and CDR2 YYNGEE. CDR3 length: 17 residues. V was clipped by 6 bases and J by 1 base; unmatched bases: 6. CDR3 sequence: CASTTGLAGVNTGELFF. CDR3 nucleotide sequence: TGTGCCAGCACAACTGGACTAGCGGGAGTGAACACCGGGGAGCTGTTTTTT.

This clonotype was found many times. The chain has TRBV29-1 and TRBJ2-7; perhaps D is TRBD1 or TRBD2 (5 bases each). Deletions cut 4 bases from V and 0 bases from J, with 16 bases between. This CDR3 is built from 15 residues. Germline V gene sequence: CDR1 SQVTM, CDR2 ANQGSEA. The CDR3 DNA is TGCAGCGTTGGACTGGGGGATTCCCCCTCCTACGAGCAGTACTTC. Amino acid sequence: CSVGLGDSPSYEQYF.

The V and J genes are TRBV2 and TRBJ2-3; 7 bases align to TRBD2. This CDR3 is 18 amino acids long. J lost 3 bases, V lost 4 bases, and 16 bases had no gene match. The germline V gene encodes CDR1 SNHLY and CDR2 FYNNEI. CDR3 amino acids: CASSVPLLIQRDTDTQYF. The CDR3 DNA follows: TGTGCCAGCAGTGTTCCCCTATTGATCCAGCGGGATACAGATACGCAGTATTTT.

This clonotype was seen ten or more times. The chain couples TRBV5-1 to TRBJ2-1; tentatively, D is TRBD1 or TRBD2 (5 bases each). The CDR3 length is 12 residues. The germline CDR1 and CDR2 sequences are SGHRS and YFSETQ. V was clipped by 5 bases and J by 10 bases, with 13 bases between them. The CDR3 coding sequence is TGCGCCAGCAGTTCGTGGGGGATAGAGCAGTTCTTC. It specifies CASSSWGIEQFF.

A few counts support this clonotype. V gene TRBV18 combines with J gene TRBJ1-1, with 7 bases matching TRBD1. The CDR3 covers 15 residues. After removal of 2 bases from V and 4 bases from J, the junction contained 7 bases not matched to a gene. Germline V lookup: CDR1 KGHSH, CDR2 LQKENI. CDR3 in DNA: TGTGCCAGCTCACCAGAGACAGGGATTTCCACTGAAGCTTTCTTT. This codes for CASSPETGISTEAFF.

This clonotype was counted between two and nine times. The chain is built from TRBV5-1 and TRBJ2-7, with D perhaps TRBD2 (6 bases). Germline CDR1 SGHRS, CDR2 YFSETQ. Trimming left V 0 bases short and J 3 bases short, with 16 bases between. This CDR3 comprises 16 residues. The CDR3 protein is CASSLARSGTLYEQYF. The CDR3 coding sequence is TGCGCCAGCAGCTTGGCCCGTAGCGGAACCCTCTACGAGCAGTACTTC.

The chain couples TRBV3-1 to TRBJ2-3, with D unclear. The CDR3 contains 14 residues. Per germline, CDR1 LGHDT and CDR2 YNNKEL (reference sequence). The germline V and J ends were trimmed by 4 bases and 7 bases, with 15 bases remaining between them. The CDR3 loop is CASSPLYEEHTQYF. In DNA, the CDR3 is TGTGCCAGCAGCCCCCTATACGAGGAACATACGCAGTATTTT.

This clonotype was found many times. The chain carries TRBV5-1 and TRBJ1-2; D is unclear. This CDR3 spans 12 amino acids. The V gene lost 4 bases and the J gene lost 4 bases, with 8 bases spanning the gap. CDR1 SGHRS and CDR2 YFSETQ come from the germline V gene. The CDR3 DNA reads TGCGCCAGCAGCCCAACTGGCTATGGCTACACCTTC. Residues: CASSPTGYGYTF.

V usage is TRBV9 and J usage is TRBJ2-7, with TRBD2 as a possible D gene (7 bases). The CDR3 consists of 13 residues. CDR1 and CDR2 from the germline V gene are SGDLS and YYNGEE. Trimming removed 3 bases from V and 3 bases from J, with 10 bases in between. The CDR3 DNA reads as TGTGCCAGCAGCGCGGGGGGCTTCTACGAGCAGTACTTC. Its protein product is CASSAGGFYEQYF.

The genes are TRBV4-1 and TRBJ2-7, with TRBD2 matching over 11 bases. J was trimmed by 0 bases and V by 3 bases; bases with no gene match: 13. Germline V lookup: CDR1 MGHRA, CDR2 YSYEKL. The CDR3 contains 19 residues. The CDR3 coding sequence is TGCGCCAGCAGCCAGGGTAGCGGGAGGGCCAGGGCGAGCTCCTACGAGCAGTACTTC. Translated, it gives CASSQGSGRARASSYEQYF.

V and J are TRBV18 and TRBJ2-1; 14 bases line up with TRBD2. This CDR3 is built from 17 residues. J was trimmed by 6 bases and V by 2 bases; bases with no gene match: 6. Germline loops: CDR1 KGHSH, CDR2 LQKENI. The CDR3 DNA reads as TGTGCCAGCTCACCAGGGACTAGCGGGAGTCTCGGCAATGAGCAGTTCTTC. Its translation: CASSPGTSGSLGNEQFF.

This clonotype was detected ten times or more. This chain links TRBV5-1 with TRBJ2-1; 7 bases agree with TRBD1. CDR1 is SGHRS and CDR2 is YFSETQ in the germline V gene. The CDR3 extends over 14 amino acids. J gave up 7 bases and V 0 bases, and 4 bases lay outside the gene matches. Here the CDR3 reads CASSLGGDSNEQFF. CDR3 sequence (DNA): TGCGCCAGCAGCTTGGGTGGGGACAGTAATGAGCAGTTCTTC.

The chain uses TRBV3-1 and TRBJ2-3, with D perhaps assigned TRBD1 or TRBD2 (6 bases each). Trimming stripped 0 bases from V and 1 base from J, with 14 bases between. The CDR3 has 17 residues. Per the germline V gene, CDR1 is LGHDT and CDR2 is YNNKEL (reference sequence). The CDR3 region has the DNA TGTGCCAGCAGCCAAGAGGAGGGGGAAGGAGGCACAGATACGCAGTATTTT. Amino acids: CASSQEEGEGGTDTQYF.

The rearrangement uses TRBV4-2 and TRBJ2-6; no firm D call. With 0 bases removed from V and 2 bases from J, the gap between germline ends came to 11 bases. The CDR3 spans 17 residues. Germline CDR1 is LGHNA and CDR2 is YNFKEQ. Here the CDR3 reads CASSQDRGTAGANVLTF. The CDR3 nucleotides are TGTGCCAGCAGCCAAGATCGAGGAACAGCTGGGGCCAACGTCCTGACTTTC.

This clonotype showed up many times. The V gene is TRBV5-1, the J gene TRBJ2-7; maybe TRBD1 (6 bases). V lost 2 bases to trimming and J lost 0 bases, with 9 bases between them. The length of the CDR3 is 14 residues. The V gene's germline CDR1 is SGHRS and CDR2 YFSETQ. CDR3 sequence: CASSFRGSSYEQYF. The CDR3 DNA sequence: TGCGCCAGCAGCTTTAGGGGGAGCTCCTACGAGCAGTACTTC.

The CDR3 nucleotides are TGTGCCAGCAGCTTAAGTGAGTGGGTAAGCTCCTACAATGAGCAGTTCTTC. Its protein product is CASSLSEWVSSYNEQFF. This chain joins TRBV7-3 and TRBJ2-1; D not certain. With 1 base removed from V and 0 bases from J, the gap between germline ends came to 13 bases. The germline CDR1 and CDR2 sequences are SGHTA and FQGTGA. The length of the CDR3 is 17 residues.

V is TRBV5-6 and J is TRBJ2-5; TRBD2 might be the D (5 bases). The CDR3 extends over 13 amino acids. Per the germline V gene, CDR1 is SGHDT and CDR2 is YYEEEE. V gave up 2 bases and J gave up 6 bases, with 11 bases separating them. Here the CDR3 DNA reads TGTGCCAGCAGCTTCCGCGACTATCAGACCCAGTACTTC. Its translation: CASSFRDYQTQYF.

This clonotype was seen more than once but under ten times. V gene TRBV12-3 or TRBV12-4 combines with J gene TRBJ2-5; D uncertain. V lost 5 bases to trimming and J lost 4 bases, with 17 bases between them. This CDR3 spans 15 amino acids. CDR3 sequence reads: CASSPFLRHGETQYF. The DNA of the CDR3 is TGTGCCAGCAGTCCATTCCTTAGACACGGAGAGACCCAGTACTTC.

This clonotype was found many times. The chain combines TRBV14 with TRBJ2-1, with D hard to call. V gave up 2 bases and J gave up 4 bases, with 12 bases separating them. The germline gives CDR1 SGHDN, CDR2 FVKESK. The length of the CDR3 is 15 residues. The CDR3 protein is CASSQSLPLYNEQFF. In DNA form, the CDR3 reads TGTGCCAGCAGCCAATCACTCCCACTTTACAATGAGCAGTTCTTC.

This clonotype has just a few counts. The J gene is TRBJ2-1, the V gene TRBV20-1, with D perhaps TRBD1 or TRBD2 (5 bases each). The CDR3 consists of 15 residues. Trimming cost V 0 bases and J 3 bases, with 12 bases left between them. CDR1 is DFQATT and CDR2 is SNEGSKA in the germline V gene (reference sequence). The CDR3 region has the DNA TGCAGTGCTAGAGATGGGGGATTAGTCTACAATGAGCAGTTCTTC. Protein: CSARDGGLVYNEQFF.

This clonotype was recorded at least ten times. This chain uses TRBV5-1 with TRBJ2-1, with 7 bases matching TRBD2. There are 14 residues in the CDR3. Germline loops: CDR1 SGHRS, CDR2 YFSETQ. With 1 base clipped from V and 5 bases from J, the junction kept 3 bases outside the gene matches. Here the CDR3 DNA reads TGCGCCAGCAGCTTGAGGGAGGGAAACAATGAGCAGTTCTTC. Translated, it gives CASSLREGNNEQFF.

The CDR3 region has the DNA TGCGCCAGCAGCCAAGATAGGACAGGCTATGAAGCTTTCTTT. As protein: CASSQDRTGYEAFF. This chain links TRBV4-1 with TRBJ1-1; 7 bases agree with TRBD1. CDR1 is MGHRA and CDR2 is YSYEKL in the germline V gene. The CDR3 is 14 residues long. Trimming cost V 0 bases and J 7 bases; bases outside gene matches: 5.

The CDR3 nucleotides read TGTGCCAGCAGTGCTCTTGGGACAGGTTCCCATAATGAAAAACTGTTTTTT. Translated, it gives CASSALGTGSHNEKLFF. This chain links TRBV12-3 or TRBV12-4 with TRBJ1-4, with 8 bases that match TRBD1. V lost 5 bases, J lost 4 bases, and 12 bases stayed unmatched. CDR3 length equals 17 residues.

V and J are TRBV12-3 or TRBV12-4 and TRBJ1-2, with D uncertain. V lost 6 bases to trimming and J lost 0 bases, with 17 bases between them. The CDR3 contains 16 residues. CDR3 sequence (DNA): TGTGCCAGCAGCTTTCTCGCAGTCACAGCTAACTATGGCTACACCTTC. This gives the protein CASSFLAVTANYGYTF.

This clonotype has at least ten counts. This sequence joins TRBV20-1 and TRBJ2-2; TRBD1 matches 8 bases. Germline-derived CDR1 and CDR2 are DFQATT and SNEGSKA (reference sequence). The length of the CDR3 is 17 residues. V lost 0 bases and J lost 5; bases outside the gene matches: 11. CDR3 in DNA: TGCAGTGCTAGAGATGTTACAGGGGGAGAACAGACCGGGGAGCTGTTTTTT. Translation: CSARDVTGGEQTGELFF.

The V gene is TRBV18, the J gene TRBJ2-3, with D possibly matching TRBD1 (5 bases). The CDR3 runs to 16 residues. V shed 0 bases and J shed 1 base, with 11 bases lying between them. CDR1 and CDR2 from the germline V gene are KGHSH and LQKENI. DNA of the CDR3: TGTGCCAGCTCACCACCGGGGCTCCCGGGCACAGATACGCAGTATTTT. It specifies CASSPPGLPGTDTQYF.

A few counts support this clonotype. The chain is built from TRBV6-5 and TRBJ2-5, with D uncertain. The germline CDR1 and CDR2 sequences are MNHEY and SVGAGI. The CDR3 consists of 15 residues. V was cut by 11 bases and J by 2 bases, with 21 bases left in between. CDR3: CAEKLNSLGQETQYF. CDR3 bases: TGTGCCGAGAAGTTGAACAGTCTCGGACAAGAGACCCAGTACTTC.

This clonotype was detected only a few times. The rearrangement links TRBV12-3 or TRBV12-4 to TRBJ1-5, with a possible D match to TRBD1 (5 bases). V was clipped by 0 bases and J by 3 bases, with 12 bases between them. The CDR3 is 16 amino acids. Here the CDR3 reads CASSLASGTNNQPQHF. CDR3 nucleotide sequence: TGTGCCAGCAGTTTAGCGAGCGGGACGAACAATCAGCCCCAGCATTTT.

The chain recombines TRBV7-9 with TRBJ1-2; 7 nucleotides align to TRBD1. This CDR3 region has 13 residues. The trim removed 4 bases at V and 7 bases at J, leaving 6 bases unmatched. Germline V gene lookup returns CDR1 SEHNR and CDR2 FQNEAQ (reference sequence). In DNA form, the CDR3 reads TGTGCCAGCAGCTCACAGGGGAGCGGTGGCTACACCTTC. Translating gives CASSSQGSGGYTF.